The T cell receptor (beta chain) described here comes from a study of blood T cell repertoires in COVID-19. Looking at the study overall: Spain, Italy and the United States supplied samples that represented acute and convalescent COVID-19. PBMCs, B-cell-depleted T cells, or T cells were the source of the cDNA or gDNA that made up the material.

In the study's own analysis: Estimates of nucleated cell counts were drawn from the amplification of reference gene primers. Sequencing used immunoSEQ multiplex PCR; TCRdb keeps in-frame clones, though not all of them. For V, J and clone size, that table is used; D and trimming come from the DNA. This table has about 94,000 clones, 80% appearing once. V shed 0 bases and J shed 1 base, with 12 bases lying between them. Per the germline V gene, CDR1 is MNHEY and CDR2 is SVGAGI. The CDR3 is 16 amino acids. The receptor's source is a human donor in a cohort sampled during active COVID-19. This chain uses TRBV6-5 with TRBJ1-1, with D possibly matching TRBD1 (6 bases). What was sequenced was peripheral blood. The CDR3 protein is CASSYSGRGRNTEAFF. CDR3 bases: TGTGCCAGCAGTTACTCGGGCAGGGGTAGGAACACTGAAGCTTTCTTT.